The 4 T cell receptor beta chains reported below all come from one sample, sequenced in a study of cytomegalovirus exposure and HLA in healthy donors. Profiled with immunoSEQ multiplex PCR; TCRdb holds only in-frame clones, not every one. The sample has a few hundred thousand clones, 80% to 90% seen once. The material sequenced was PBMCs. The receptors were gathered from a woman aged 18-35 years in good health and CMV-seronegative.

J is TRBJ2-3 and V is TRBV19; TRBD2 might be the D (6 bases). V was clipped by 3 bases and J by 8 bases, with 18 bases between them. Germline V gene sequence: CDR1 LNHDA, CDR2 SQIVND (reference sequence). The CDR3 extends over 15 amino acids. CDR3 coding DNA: TGTGCCAGTAGTATTGGGGAAGCCCTGGGGGGTACGCAGTATTTT. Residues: CASSIGEALGGTQYF.

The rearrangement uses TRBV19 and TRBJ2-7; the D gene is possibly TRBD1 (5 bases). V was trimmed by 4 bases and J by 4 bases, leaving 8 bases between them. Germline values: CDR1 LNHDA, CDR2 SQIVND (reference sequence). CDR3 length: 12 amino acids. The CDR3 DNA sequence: TGTGCCAGTAGTAACAGGATTTACGAGCAGTACTTC. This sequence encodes CASSNRIYEQYF.

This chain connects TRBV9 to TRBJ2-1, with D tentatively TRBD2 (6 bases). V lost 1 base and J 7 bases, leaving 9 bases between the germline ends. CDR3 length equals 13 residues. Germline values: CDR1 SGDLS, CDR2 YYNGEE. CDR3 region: CASSVKGGNEQFF. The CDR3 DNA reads TGTGCCAGCAGCGTAAAAGGAGGGAATGAGCAGTTCTTC. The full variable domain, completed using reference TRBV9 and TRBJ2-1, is DSGVTQTPKHLITATGQRVTLRCSPRSGDLSVYWYQQSLDQGLQFLIQYYNGEERAKGNILERFSAQQFPDLHSELNLSSLELGDSALYFCASSVKGGNEQFFGPGTRLTVL.

CDR3 coding DNA: TGTGCCAGCCGCCTTAAACTAGCGGGATTTAGCAATGAGCAGTTCTTC. Protein product: CASRLKLAGFSNEQFF. The chain couples TRBV28 to TRBJ2-1, with TRBD2 matching over 10 bases. Germline V gene sequence: CDR1 MDHEN, CDR2 SYDVKM. This CDR3 has 16 residues. Losses at the gene ends were 8 bases for V and 6 bases for J; bases not matched to a gene: 13. Together with reference TRBV28 and TRBJ2-1, the CDR3 gives the full variable domain: DVKVTQSSRYLVKRTGEKVFLECVQDMDHENMFWYRQDPGLGLRLIYFSYDVKMKEKGDIPEGYSVSREKKERFSLILESASTNQTSMYLCASRLKLAGFSNEQFFGPGTRLTVL.